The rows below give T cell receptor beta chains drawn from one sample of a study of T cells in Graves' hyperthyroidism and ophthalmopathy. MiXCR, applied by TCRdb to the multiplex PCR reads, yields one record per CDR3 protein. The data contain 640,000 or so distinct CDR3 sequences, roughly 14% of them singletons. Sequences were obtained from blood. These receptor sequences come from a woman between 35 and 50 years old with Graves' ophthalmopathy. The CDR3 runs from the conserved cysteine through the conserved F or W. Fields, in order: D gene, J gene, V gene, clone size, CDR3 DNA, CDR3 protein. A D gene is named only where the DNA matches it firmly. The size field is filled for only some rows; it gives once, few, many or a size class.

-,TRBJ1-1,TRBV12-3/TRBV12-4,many,TGTGCCAGCAGTCAGAGTTCGAACACTGAAGCTTTCTTT,CASSQSSNTEAFF
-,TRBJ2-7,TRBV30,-,TGTGCCTGGAGTAGCGGGCTTAGCTCCTACGAGCAGTACTTC,CAWSSGLSSYEQYF
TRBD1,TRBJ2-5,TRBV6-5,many,TGTGCCAGCAGTATGTCTGCGACAGGGGTTGAGACCCAGTACTTC,CASSMSATGVETQYF
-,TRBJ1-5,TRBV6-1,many,TGTGCCAGCAACTACAGGTTCGTCGAGCAGCCCCAGCATTTT,CASNYRFVEQPQHF
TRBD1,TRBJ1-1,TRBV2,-,TGTGCCAGCAACAGGGGGCCCACTGAAGCTTTCTTT,CASNRGPTEAFF
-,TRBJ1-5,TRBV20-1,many,TGCAGTGCTAGAGGGGTTAGCAATCAGCCCCAGCATTTT,CSARGVSNQPQHF
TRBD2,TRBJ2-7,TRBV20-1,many,TGCAGTGCTAGAGATTCGGTAGCGGGGGGCGGCGAGCAGTACTTC,CSARDSVAGGGEQYF
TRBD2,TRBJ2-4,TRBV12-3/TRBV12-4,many,TGTGCCAGCAGTAGGACTAGCGGATACAAAAACATTCAGTACTTC,CASSRTSGYKNIQYF
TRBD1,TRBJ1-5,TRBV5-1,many,TGCGCCAGCAGCTTGGGGACAGGGTACCAGCCCCAGCATTTT,CASSLGTGYQPQHF
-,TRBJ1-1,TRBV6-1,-,TGTGCCAGCACCCCTTCGCCGACAGAGAACACTGAAGCTTTCTTT,CASTPSPTENTEAFF
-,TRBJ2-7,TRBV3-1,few,TGTGCCAGCAGCCAGGGTTCAGAAGAGCAGTACTTC,CASSQGSEEQYF
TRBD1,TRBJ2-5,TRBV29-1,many,TGCAGCGTACCTGACAGGGGGCAATTGGGGACCCAGTACTTC,CSVPDRGQLGTQYF
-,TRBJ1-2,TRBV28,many,TGTGCCAGCAGTTCCGGAAGTCTGGGGGTCTATGGCTACACCTTC,CASSSGSLGVYGYTF
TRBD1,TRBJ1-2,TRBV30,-,TGTGCCTGGAGCCGGGACTTTACAGGGGGCAATGGCTACACCTTC,CAWSRDFTGGNGYTF
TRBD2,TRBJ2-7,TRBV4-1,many,TGCGCCAGCAGCCCTAGCGGGGGCGAGCAGTACTTC,CASSPSGGEQYF
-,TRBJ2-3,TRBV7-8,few,TGTGCCAGCAGCCCTACAAGACTGGGCACAGATACGCAGTATTTT,CASSPTRLGTDTQYF
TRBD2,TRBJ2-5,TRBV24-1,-,TGTGCCACCAGTGATCCACGGACTAGCGGGAGGGAGACCCAGTACTTC,CATSDPRTSGRETQYF